These T cell receptor beta chains were read from a single sample in a study of blood T cell repertoires in COVID-19. Profiling relied on immunoSEQ multiplex PCR, and the TCRdb table lists in-frame clones only, not all of them. The top ten clones hold 0.85% to 0.95% of a sample with about 260,000 clones, just under 90% of them seen once. Sequencing was carried out using PBMCs or T cells enriched from blood (not recorded which). These receptors were taken from a man aged 50 to 60 who had been exposed to COVID-19. Both conserved end residues are part of each CDR3. The D gene is left open where the match is weak.

>TRBV7-2|TRBJ1-1|-
CASSPNRVPTTEAFF
>TRBV5-1|TRBJ1-1|-
CASSFGQIGGEAFF
>TRBV28|TRBJ2-5|-
CASSFYDGGLRTQYF
>TRBV7-2|TRBJ2-5|TRBD1
CASSPGGDRGLETQYF
>TRBV6-5|TRBJ1-2|TRBD1
CASSYIDRVGGYGYTF
>TRBV5-6|TRBJ1-6|-
CASSLHRFRAYNSPLHF
>TRBV5-1|TRBJ2-2|-
CASNRQNTGELFF
>TRBV6-5|TRBJ2-5|TRBD2
CASRVAGGTETQYF
>TRBV28|TRBJ1-2|TRBD1
CASSQRDRIGGYTF
>TRBV28|TRBJ1-1|-
CASSPGGAIEAFF
>TRBV5-1|TRBJ1-5|-
CASSLDSSNQPQHF
>TRBV7-8|TRBJ1-3|-
CASSLAEGGYSGNTIYF
>TRBV19|TRBJ2-2|TRBD2
CASTLWTSGYTGELFF
>TRBV5-1|TRBJ2-7|TRBD1
CASSPGRTGAPYEQYF
>TRBV6-5|TRBJ2-5|TRBD2
CASSYRNSAGGETQYF
>TRBV27|TRBJ2-3|TRBD2
CASSPRLAGGLDTQYF
>TRBV5-4|TRBJ2-2|TRBD1
CASSSPTGGNTGELFF
>TRBV12-5|TRBJ1-2|-
CASGLDPRVASSYTF
>TRBV7-3|TRBJ1-2|TRBD1
CASSPGQISSYTF
>TRBV5-1|TRBJ2-3|-
CASSLVGTGRVDTQYF
>TRBV5-1|TRBJ2-6|TRBD1
CASSRTGRSGANVLTF
>TRBV2|TRBJ1-2|-
CASSYGRGVESYTF
>TRBV3-1/TRBV3-2|TRBJ2-1|TRBD2
CASSLAGGGNEQFF
>TRBV28|TRBJ2-4|TRBD1
CASSPLDRDKNIQYF
>TRBV5-1|TRBJ2-3|TRBD2
CASSGGTSGTQDTQYF
>TRBV19|TRBJ2-1|TRBD1
CASSRDRGNEQFF
>TRBV24-1|TRBJ1-1|-
CATQESGRVNAEAFF